These 31 T cell receptor beta chains originate from one sample sequenced in a study of siplizumab effects on memory and regulatory T cells. Sequenced by immunoSEQ multiplex PCR; TCRdb stores in-frame clones only, minus some. The table lists 9,000 to 13,000 clones, around 46% of them singletons. Responder and stimulator cells in the mixed lymphocyte reaction were cultured together for five to six days at 37°C. The antigens for these receptors are not known. The sequenced sample was CFSE-low (dividing) CD4+ T cells sorted from an allogeneic mixed lymphocyte reaction. Source of these receptors: a human donor in good health; the cells came from an allogeneic mixed lymphocyte reaction.

V gene TRBV14 combines with J gene TRBJ2-7; the D is unclear. V was trimmed by 1 base and J by 5 bases, leaving 9 bases between them. CDR1 is SGHDN, CDR2 FVKESK, per germline. The CDR3 has 13 amino acids. CDR3 sequence: CASSQGGGHEQYF. CDR3 coding DNA: TGTGCCAGCAGCCAAGGGGGTGGGCACGAGCAGTACTTC.

The chain has TRBV5-6 and TRBJ2-7, with 9 bases matching TRBD1. The germline V gene has CDR1 SGHDT and CDR2 YYEEEE. The CDR3 covers 13 residues. J was trimmed by 3 bases and V by 3 bases; bases with no gene match: 1. CDR3 residues: CASSWDRDYEQYF. CDR3 nucleotides: TGTGCCAGCAGCTGGGACAGGGACTACGAGCAGTACTTC.

This clone has only a few counts. The V and J genes are TRBV11-1 and TRBJ2-3; the D is unclear. The V gene's germline CDR1 is SGHAT and CDR2 FQDESV (reference sequence). Trimming shortened V by 1 base and J by 0 bases, and 5 bases separated the two germline ends. The CDR3 consists of 14 residues. As DNA, the CDR3 is TGTGCCAGCAGCTTAGTAAGGAGCACAGATACGCAGTATTTT. Its translation is CASSLVRSTDTQYF.

The CDR3 bases are TGCGCCAGCAGCAAGGGACAGACCTACGAGCAGTACTTC. The encoded protein is CASSKGQTYEQYF. The V gene is TRBV5-1, the J gene TRBJ2-7; 7 nucleotides match TRBD1. The CDR3 consists of 13 residues. J lost 2 bases, V lost 4 bases, and 3 bases had no gene match. From germline, CDR1 is SGHRS and CDR2 YFSETQ.

The chain has TRBV28 and TRBJ1-2; D is uncertain. The CDR3 extends over 11 amino acids. V was shortened by 8 bases and J by 2 bases, with 6 bases between the two germline ends. CDR1 is MDHEN, CDR2 SYDVKM, per germline. The CDR3 coding sequence is TGTGCCAGCGGAATAAACTATGGCTACACCTTC. Its translation: CASGINYGYTF.

The gene calls are TRBV7-2 and TRBJ2-1; the D is unclear. The germline V gene encodes CDR1 SGHTA and CDR2 FQGNSA. The CDR3 totals 15 residues. Trimming stripped 2 bases from V and 0 bases from J, with 8 bases between. CDR3 sequence: CASSLSVYSYNEQFF. The CDR3, as DNA: TGTGCCAGCAGCTTATCGGTTTACTCCTACAATGAGCAGTTCTTC. Full variable domain (outside the CDR3, taken from reference TRBV7-2 and TRBJ2-1): GAGVSQSPSNKVTEKGKDVELRCDPISGHTALYWYRQSLGQGLEFLIYFQGNSAPDKSGLPSDRFSAERTGGSVSTLTIQRTQQEDSAVYLCASSLSVYSYNEQFFGPGTRLTVL.

This clone was counted only a few times. CDR3 sequence reads: CASSQGVSGANVLTF. As DNA, the CDR3 is TGTGCCAGCAGCCAGGGGGTATCTGGGGCCAACGTCCTGACTTTC. This chain connects TRBV7-9 to TRBJ2-6; 7 bases match TRBD1. CDR1 is SEHNR, CDR2 FQNEAQ, per germline (reference sequence). Trimming removed 5 bases from V and 1 base from J; junction bases left unmatched: 2. The CDR3 covers 15 residues.

The chain uses TRBV20-1 and TRBJ1-1; unclear D gene. Germline CDR1 DFQATT, CDR2 SNEGSKA (reference sequence). The CDR3 spans 11 residues. The ends were cut back, 0 bases at V and 11 bases at J, with 10 bases in the middle. CDR3 coding DNA: TGCAGTGCTAGAGATACCCTGGGTGCTTTCTTT. As protein: CSARDTLGAFF.

V is TRBV11-2 and J is TRBJ2-7, with TRBD2 as a possible D gene (5 bases). The length of the CDR3 is 18 residues. Germline CDR1 and CDR2: SGHAT and FQNNGV. V was pared by 5 bases and J by 4 bases, with 27 bases between. CDR3 nucleotides: TGTGCCAGCAGCCATGGTCGGCGCTCGGAATACCCGGGGTACGAGCAGTACTTC. Encoded protein: CASSHGRRSEYPGYEQYF.

By sample share, this clone is medium-sized. The junction does not match germline at one end; this may be a read error. J is TRBJ1-5 and V is TRBV6-6, with D possibly being TRBD1 (5 bases). Germline-derived CDR1 and CDR2 are MNHNY and SVGAGI (reference sequence). This CDR3 is built from 13 residues. The CDR3 spells CASRRRGNQPQHF. The CDR3 nucleotides read TGTGCCAGCAGACGGCGGGGCAACCAGCCCCAGCATTTT.

This clone was seen a handful of times. The J gene is TRBJ1-1, the V gene TRBV5-1, with unresolved D. Germline V gene data show CDR1 as SGHRS and CDR2 as YFSETQ. V shed 4 bases and J shed 1 base, with 14 bases lying between them. CDR3 size: 15 residues. The CDR3 bases are TGCGCCAGCAGCGCTTTAGGACTGTCGAACACTGAAGCTTTCTTT. It specifies CASSALGLSNTEAFF.

This clone was seen a few times. The gene calls are TRBV30 and TRBJ1-5; 9 bases match TRBD1. Germline CDR1 reads GTSNPN; CDR2 reads SVGIG (reference sequence). This CDR3 is built from 18 residues. Trimming at V came to 5 bases and at J to 2 bases, leaving 16 bases not matched to a gene. As DNA, the CDR3 is TGTGCCTGGGAGAGTCCGGGACAGGGTGTGGGGGGCAATCAGCCCCAGCATTTT. Translated, it gives CAWESPGQGVGGNQPQHF.

By share, this clone counts as medium-sized. This chain links TRBV9 with TRBJ2-4; 8 nucleotides agree with TRBD2. V dropped 4 bases and J dropped 9; count of bases not matched to a gene: 6. Germline V gene sequence: CDR1 SGDLS, CDR2 YYNGEE. This CDR3 has 13 amino acids. CDR3 sequence (DNA): TGTGCCAGCAGCACCGGGACTAGTCGCATTCAGTACTTC. It specifies CASSTGTSRIQYF.

The chain employs TRBV9 and TRBJ1-4; D perhaps matches TRBD1 (5 bases). CDR1 and CDR2 (germline): SGDLS, YYNGEE. The CDR3 is made up of 14 amino acids. The V and J ends lost 0 bases and 7 bases respectively, with 10 bases between them. The chain's CDR3 is CASSVGQGVEKLFF. The CDR3 DNA sequence: TGTGCCAGCAGCGTAGGCCAGGGTGTTGAAAAACTGTTTTTT.

This clone was seen only a few times. The chain is built from TRBV28 and TRBJ2-4, with 7 bases lining up with TRBD2. The CDR3 extends over 15 amino acids. Germline V CDR1 and CDR2: MDHEN, SYDVKM. V dropped 6 bases and J dropped 8; count of bases not matched to a gene: 13. For the CDR3, the DNA is TGTGCCAGCAGCCTCCCCGGACTAGTCAGGGACATTCAGTACTTC. Protein sequence: CASSLPGLVRDIQYF.

This clone was observed a handful of times. This chain connects TRBV7-8 to TRBJ1-1; 8 nucleotides align to TRBD1. V shed 5 bases, J shed 4 bases, and the junction held 9 bases outside the gene matches. The CDR3 loop spans 15 amino acids. CDR1 is SGHVS and CDR2 is FQNEAQ in the germline V gene. Here the CDR3 DNA reads TGTGCCAGCAGCCTAGTTCAGGGGGCGCGCACTGAAGCTTTCTTT. As protein: CASSLVQGARTEAFF.

A word on this clone: Relative to the germline gene, one junction end is altered; a read error may explain this. This chain links TRBV7-2 with TRBJ2-7; D perhaps matches TRBD2 (5 bases). CDR3 length: 10 amino acids. Germline assignment: CDR1 SGHTA and CDR2 FQGNSA. The CDR3 is CASSLGFERF. The CDR3 DNA is TGTGCCAGCAGCTTAGGGTTTGAGCGGTTC.

The rearrangement uses TRBV6-1 and TRBJ2-2; TRBD2 is a possible D gene (5 bases). CDR3 length: 13 residues. V was clipped by 6 bases and J by 4 bases, with 9 bases between them. The germline gives CDR1 MNHNS, CDR2 SASEGT. This CDR3 is CASRGSLTGELFF. CDR3 nucleotides: TGTGCCAGCAGGGGGAGTCTCACCGGGGAGCTGTTTTTT.

This clone was detected once. This rearrangement joins TRBV5-1 to TRBJ2-2, with 15 bases lining up with TRBD2. Trimming at V came to 0 bases and at J to 4 bases, leaving 4 bases not matched to a gene. Germline CDR1 and CDR2: SGHRS and YFSETQ. There are 18 residues in the CDR3. CDR3 coding DNA: TGCGCCAGCAGCTTGGCGGGACTAGCGGGAGGAGGCACCGGGGAGCTGTTTTTT. It is translated as CASSLAGLAGGGTGELFF.

This chain joins TRBV2 and TRBJ2-1; D gene ambiguous. The germline V gene has CDR1 SNHLY and CDR2 FYNNEI. V lost 2 bases and J lost 6, with 5 bases in between. The CDR3 totals 12 residues. The CDR3 loop is CASSEFLNEQFF. DNA of the CDR3: TGTGCCAGCAGTGAATTCCTCAATGAGCAGTTCTTC.

The chain combines TRBV11-2 with TRBJ2-5; unclear D gene. The V end lost 0 bases, the J end lost 4 bases, and 18 bases lay between the germline ends. The CDR3 is 17 residues long. Germline values: CDR1 SGHAT, CDR2 FQNNGV. CDR3 sequence reads: CASSLDSGRSVLETQYF. For the CDR3, the DNA is TGTGCCAGCAGCTTAGATTCAGGCAGGTCCGTCTTAGAGACCCAGTACTTC.

This chain connects TRBV30 to TRBJ2-1; D tentatively reads TRBD1 or TRBD2 (5 bases each). This CDR3 is 12 amino acids long. V lost 1 base, J lost 9 bases, and 10 bases lay in between. Germline CDR1 is GTSNPN and CDR2 is SVGIG (reference sequence). The CDR3 loop reads CAWSATRGEQFF. The CDR3 bases are TGTGCCTGGAGTGCCACTAGGGGTGAGCAGTTCTTC.

The chain combines TRBV20-1 with TRBJ2-3; possibly TRBD1 for D (5 bases). This CDR3 contains 10 residues. The V gene's germline CDR1 is DFQATT and CDR2 SNEGSKA (reference sequence). Between the trimmed V and J ends, which lost 0 bases and 15 bases, there was a span of 10 bases. CDR3 coding DNA: TGCAGTGCTAGAGACTCGTGGGGCTATTTT. It specifies CSARDSWGYF.

This clone has just one count. The chain is built from TRBV18 and TRBJ1-1; 7 positions match TRBD1. V shed 2 bases, J shed 7 bases, and the junction held 7 bases outside the gene matches. This CDR3 spans 14 amino acids. Germline V gives CDR1 KGHSH, CDR2 LQKENI. Written as DNA, the CDR3 is TGTGCCAGCTCACCAGCCAGACAGGGAAGTGAAGCTTTCTTT. This codes for CASSPARQGSEAFF.

The chain joins TRBV6-6 to TRBJ2-7; D is unclear. The germline CDR1 and CDR2 sequences are MNHNY and SVGAGI (reference sequence). There are 14 residues in the CDR3. The V gene lost 3 bases and the J gene lost 1 base, with 10 bases spanning the gap. The DNA of the CDR3 is TGTGCCAGCAGTTATCGCGGCCGATCCTACGAGCAGTACTTC. Translation gives CASSYRGRSYEQYF.

The CDR3 sequence: CSAELGDTQYF. The CDR3, as DNA: TGCAGTGCTGAACTAGGGGATACGCAGTATTTT. This chain links TRBV20-1 with TRBJ2-3, with D possibly TRBD2 on 5 matching bases. This CDR3 comprises 11 residues. Germline values: CDR1 DFQATT, CDR2 SNEGSKA (reference sequence). V gave up 5 bases and J gave up 6 bases, with 9 bases separating them.

V usage is TRBV5-8 and J usage is TRBJ2-7; 9 positions agree with TRBD2. Trimming took 2 bases from V and 2 from J; bases not matched to a gene: 8. This CDR3 has 16 amino acids. Germline loops: CDR1 SGHTS, CDR2 YDEGEE. CDR3 in DNA: TGTGCCAGCAGCTTCAGTAGGACTAGCGTTCCCTACGAGCAGTACTTC. Its translation is CASSFSRTSVPYEQYF.

The chain has TRBV5-4 and TRBJ2-7; no clear D. There are 16 residues in the CDR3. CDR1 is SGHNT, CDR2 YYREEE, per germline (reference sequence). V was clipped by 4 bases and J by 2 bases, with 19 bases between them. CDR3 protein: CASSPDAGDPAYEQYF. Here the CDR3 DNA reads TGTGCCAGCAGCCCGGATGCAGGTGATCCCGCCTACGAGCAGTACTTC.

V usage is TRBV19 and J usage is TRBJ2-3, with 7 bases lining up with TRBD1. The germline V gene has CDR1 LNHDA and CDR2 SQIVND (reference sequence). Germline trimming cut 3 bases from V and 9 bases from J; bases unmatched to any gene: 6. This CDR3 has 13 amino acids. The CDR3 spells CASSIYKGATQYF. As DNA, the CDR3 is TGTGCCAGTAGTATCTATAAGGGGGCGACGCAGTATTTT.

The chain joins TRBV9 to TRBJ2-3; D remains ambiguous. Trimming removed 0 bases at V and 9 bases at J, with 11 bases between. CDR3 size: 13 residues. CDR1 SGDLS and CDR2 YYNGEE come from the germline V gene. Here the CDR3 DNA reads TGTGCCAGCAGCGTAGGCCCAGTTCTAACGCAGTATTTT. Its protein product is CASSVGPVLTQYF.

The chain links TRBV7-2 to TRBJ1-2; no definite D call. The length of the CDR3 is 15 residues. Germline CDR1 is SGHTA and CDR2 is FQGNSA. Trimming took 1 base from V and 4 from J, leaving 13 bases between them. CDR3 protein: CASSLGLRVSYGYTF. DNA of the CDR3: TGTGCCAGCAGCTTAGGGCTGCGGGTATCCTATGGCTACACCTTC.